The 16 T cell receptor beta chains listed next were all sequenced from one sample in a study of HIV-infected patients and healthy controls. Whole blood was used without fractionation, so all unsorted peripheral T cells were included. Around 500 ng RNA was reverse transcribed with alpha and beta constant-region primers. Each of the alpha and beta chains got its own library through chain-specific third strand synthesis with indices. Each CDR3 protein gets one entry after TCRdb re-called the 5' RACE reads with MiXCR. The sample carries under 7,500 distinct CDR3 sequences, 9.5% to 12% recorded once. The specimen comprised blood, sampled before antiretroviral therapy. These receptors were collected from an adult with HIV infection.

This clonotype is labeled as medium-sized (0.01 to 0.1%). The genes are TRBV7-9 and TRBJ1-2, with 9 bases fitting TRBD1. The length of the CDR3 is 14 residues. Per germline, CDR1 SEHNR and CDR2 FQNEAQ (reference sequence). The V and J ends lost 1 base and 4 bases, in that order; junction bases with no gene match: 1. The CDR3 region has the DNA TGTGCCAGCAGCTTAGTGGACAGGGGCTATGGCTACACCTTC. Its protein is CASSLVDRGYGYTF.

This clonotype was seen ten or more times. The gene calls are TRBV19 and TRBJ2-3, with TRBD2 matching over 8 bases. There are 13 residues in the CDR3. The V gene end was trimmed by 7 bases and the J gene end by 8 bases; junction bases not matched to a gene: 8. Germline V lookup: CDR1 LNHDA, CDR2 SQIVND (reference sequence). The CDR3 reads CASTEGAGATQYF. The CDR3 nucleotides read TGTGCCAGTACCGAGGGAGCGGGAGCTACGCAGTATTTT.

This clonotype came up a few times. V usage is TRBV4-1 and J usage is TRBJ2-7, with D perhaps matching TRBD2 (6 bases). Trimming took 4 bases from V and 3 from J, leaving 13 bases between them. Germline V gene sequence: CDR1 MGHRA, CDR2 YSYEKL. The CDR3 has 14 amino acids. CDR3 sequence: CASSLGLVFYEQYF. The CDR3 nucleotides read TGCGCCAGCAGCCTGGGACTGGTCTTCTACGAGCAGTACTTC.

This clonotype is medium-sized. The CDR3 DNA reads TGTGCCAGCAAGTCAGGGGGCGGCCCCGTCTACGAGCAGTACTTC. Protein sequence: CASKSGGGPVYEQYF. The chain couples TRBV28 to TRBJ2-7; 8 bases line up with TRBD1. CDR3 length equals 15 residues. Germline loops: CDR1 MDHEN, CDR2 SYDVKM. Trimming at V came to 7 bases and at J to 3 bases, leaving 11 bases not matched to a gene.

This rearrangement joins TRBV20-1 to TRBJ2-3; D possibly matches TRBD1 or TRBD2 (7 bases each). V was trimmed by 5 bases and J by 3 bases, leaving 15 bases between them. The CDR3 consists of 14 residues. Germline CDR1 is DFQATT and CDR2 is SNEGSKA (reference sequence). The CDR3 protein is CSAPRQGGTDTQYF. The CDR3 region has the DNA TGCAGTGCTCCTCGACAGGGAGGGACAGATACGCAGTATTTT.

The sample holds many counts of this clonotype. The V call is TRBV5-1, the J call TRBJ1-2; no definite D call. The length of the CDR3 is 15 residues. Trimming left V 4 bases short and J 4 bases short, with 17 bases between. Germline CDR1 and CDR2: SGHRS and YFSETQ. The CDR3, as DNA: TGCGCCAGCAGCCCCACCGCGGGAGCACTCTATGGCTACACCTTC. It encodes CASSPTAGALYGYTF.

This clonotype is categorized as medium-sized. This chain connects TRBV29-1 to TRBJ1-2; D call uncertain. V lost 0 bases, J lost 4 bases, and 6 bases lay in between. Germline CDR1 reads SQVTM; CDR2 reads ANQGSEA. The CDR3 is 12 residues long. CDR3 in DNA: TGCAGCGTTGAAGATCCCGTCTATGGCTACACCTTC. Translated, it gives CSVEDPVYGYTF.

This clonotype was observed at least ten times. The gene calls are TRBV20-1 and TRBJ2-1, with TRBD2 identical over 10 bases. This CDR3 region has 14 residues. Germline lookup yields CDR1 DFQATT and CDR2 SNEGSKA (reference sequence). The V gene end was trimmed by 1 base and the J gene end by 8 bases; junction bases not matched to a gene: 5. The CDR3 protein is CSARGLAGEYEQFF. The CDR3 coding sequence is TGCAGTGCTAGAGGTCTAGCGGGAGAATATGAGCAGTTCTTC.

The chain employs TRBV29-1 and TRBJ1-1; 10 nucleotides align to TRBD1. With 4 bases clipped from V and 1 base from J, the junction kept 0 bases outside the gene matches. This CDR3 has 13 residues. In germline, CDR1 is SQVTM, CDR2 ANQGSEA. CDR3 amino acids: CSVGTGGNTEAFF. The CDR3 bases are TGCAGCGTTGGGACAGGGGGGAACACTGAAGCTTTCTTT.

A word on this clonotype: Germline and junction disagree at one end, which may indicate a read error. This rearrangement joins TRBV29-1 to TRBJ1-5, with D possibly matching TRBD1 (5 bases). CDR3 length: 14 residues. CDR1 and CDR2 from the germline V gene are SQVTM and ANQGSEA. CDR3 bases: TGCAGCGCTGGGGACTCCAGCGCGGATCAGCCCCGGCATTTT. This codes for CSAGDSSADQPRHF.

Relative to its sample, this clonotype is medium-sized (0.01 to 0.1%). V usage is TRBV7-9 and J usage is TRBJ1-4; D call uncertain. The length of the CDR3 is 16 residues. Trimming pared 3 bases from V and 10 bases from J, leaving 21 bases between. Germline values: CDR1 SEHNR, CDR2 FQNEAQ (reference sequence). The DNA for the CDR3 is TGTGCCAGCAGCTTCCCCCTCTCGTCGCGGGAGGGAAAACTGTTTTTT. Translating it yields CASSFPLSSREGKLFF.

This clonotype rates as medium-sized. The chain uses TRBV29-1 and TRBJ1-1; D might be TRBD1 (6 bases). This CDR3 has 14 amino acids. Germline assignment: CDR1 SQVTM and CDR2 ANQGSEA. Trimming removed 3 bases from V and 2 bases from J, with 13 bases in between. The CDR3 spells CSVEVRGLNTEAFF. CDR3 nucleotides: TGCAGCGTTGAGGTTCGGGGGCTTAACACTGAAGCTTTCTTT.

For this clonotype: Possible read error: a much larger clone is one base away. The chain joins TRBV9 to TRBJ2-7, with 7 bases lining up with TRBD1. CDR3 length equals 13 residues. Germline V gene lookup returns CDR1 SGDLS and CDR2 YYNGEE. The J segment lost 3 bases and the V segment lost 4 bases, leaving 4 bases of the junction unmatched. The CDR3 sequence: CASSPPGGYEQYF. In DNA form, the CDR3 reads TGTGCCAGCAGCCCGCCAGGGGGCTACGAGCAGTACTTC.

By proportion, this clonotype is medium-sized. The V call is TRBV6-6, the J call TRBJ1-2; D gene unclear. Germline V CDR1 and CDR2: MNHNY, SVGAGI (reference sequence). Trimming left V 5 bases short and J 8 bases short, with 12 bases between. The CDR3 consists of 12 residues. The CDR3: CASSPSVTGYTF. In DNA, the CDR3 is TGTGCCAGCAGTCCCTCCGTTACGGGCTACACCTTC.

This clonotype was observed a handful of times. The gene calls are TRBV7-6 and TRBJ2-5; tentatively, D is TRBD2 (7 bases). Trimming shortened V by 5 bases and J by 2 bases, and 15 bases separated the two germline ends. Germline V lookup: CDR1 SGHVS, CDR2 FNYEAQ. The CDR3 has 15 amino acids. CDR3 bases: TGTGCCAGCAGCCGAGCGGGACAAGTACAAGAGACCCAGTACTTC. Amino acid sequence: CASSRAGQVQETQYF.

This clonotype was recorded many times. The V call is TRBV19, the J call TRBJ1-5; the D is unclear. V was trimmed by 3 bases and J by 0 bases, leaving 3 bases between them. The CDR3 has 13 residues. Germline assignment: CDR1 LNHDA and CDR2 SQIVND (reference sequence). CDR3 sequence: CASSMDSNQPQHF. In DNA, the CDR3 is TGTGCCAGTAGTATGGATAGCAATCAGCCCCAGCATTTT. Drawing the rest from reference TRBV19 and TRBJ1-5, the complete variable domain is DGGITQSPKYLFRKEGQNVTLSCEQNLNHDAMYWYRQDPGQGLRLIYYSQIVNDFQKGDIAEGYSVSREKKESFPLTVTSAQKNPTAFYLCASSMDSNQPQHFGDGTRLSIL.